Shown below are 17 T cell receptor beta chains from a single sample sequenced in a study of cytotoxic CD8 clonotypes in ibrutinib-treated CLL. Profiling relied on immunoSEQ multiplex PCR, and the TCRdb table lists in-frame clones only, not all of them. The table has more than 85,000 clones, approximately 77% seen once; the top ten hold just under 25%. The sequences come from PBMCs, collected after 24 months of ibrutinib treatment. The receptor source for this set is a human donor with chronic lymphocytic leukemia.

The gene calls are TRBV27 and TRBJ2-3; TRBD1 might be the D (5 bases). Germline CDR1 is MNHEY and CDR2 is SMNVEV (reference sequence). The CDR3 runs to 16 residues. V shed 3 bases and J shed 9 bases, with 22 bases lying between them. CDR3 DNA: TGTGCCAGCAGTTTCGGTCTTTTAGGGGCCTTCGGGACGCAGTATTTT. This codes for CASSFGLLGAFGTQYF.

This clone was seen more than once but under ten times. This sequence joins TRBV7-9 and TRBJ1-6; no firm D call. The V end lost 5 bases, the J end lost 10 bases, and 12 bases lay between the germline ends. The CDR3 runs to 13 residues. Germline V lookup: CDR1 SEHNR, CDR2 FQNEAQ (reference sequence). This CDR3 reads CASSASLRSPLHF. The DNA of the CDR3 is TGTGCCAGCAGCGCCAGCCTGAGGTCACCCCTCCACTTT.

The chain has TRBV5-5 and TRBJ1-5; D not resolved. The CDR3 contains 15 residues. Per the germline V gene, CDR1 is SGHKS and CDR2 is YYEKEE (reference sequence). V was trimmed by 5 bases and J by 3 bases, leaving 15 bases between them. The CDR3 DNA sequence: TGTGCCAGCAGTAGAGACCCATGGAACAATCAGCCCCAGCATTTT. Translation gives CASSRDPWNNQPQHF.

This rearrangement joins TRBV4-3 to TRBJ2-7, with 10 bases that match TRBD1. This CDR3 is built from 15 residues. Germline lookup yields CDR1 LGHNA and CDR2 YSLEER. The junction had 3 bases not matched to a gene; V was cut back by 1 base and J by 3 bases. The DNA for the CDR3 is TGCGCCAGCAGCCAAGGACAGGGGGCGATCTACGAGCAGTACTTC. Protein sequence: CASSQGQGAIYEQYF.

The chain has TRBV13 and TRBJ2-3, with 7 bases that match TRBD1. Germline CDR1 PRHDT, CDR2 FYEKMQ (reference sequence). The ends lost 6 bases at V and 6 bases at J; junction bases unmatched: 9. The CDR3 loop spans 14 amino acids. CDR3 sequence reads: CASSFRQGFDTQYF. CDR3 nucleotide sequence: TGTGCCAGCAGTTTTAGACAGGGATTTGATACGCAGTATTTT.

This sequence joins TRBV20-1 and TRBJ1-1; D not certain. V gave up 3 bases and J gave up 5 bases, with 7 bases separating them. The CDR3 is 11 amino acids. The V gene's germline CDR1 is DFQATT and CDR2 SNEGSKA (reference sequence). The CDR3 DNA sequence: TGCAGTGCTAGTATCTGGACTGAAGCTTTCTTT. It codes for CSASIWTEAFF.

The V and J genes are TRBV5-1 and TRBJ2-7, with 11 bases identical to TRBD2. J was trimmed by 4 bases and V by 5 bases; bases with no gene match: 8. CDR3 size: 15 residues. CDR1 SGHRS and CDR2 YFSETQ come from the germline V gene. CDR3 in amino acids: CASRPGLAEVYEQYF. Written as DNA, the CDR3 is TGCGCCAGCAGGCCGGGACTAGCGGAAGTATACGAGCAGTACTTC.

This clone was observed a handful of times. This chain joins TRBV2 and TRBJ1-6; the D is unclear. Between the trimmed V and J ends, which lost 2 bases and 9 bases, there was a span of 5 bases. This CDR3 comprises 12 residues. CDR1 and CDR2 (germline): SNHLY, FYNNEI. CDR3 bases: TGTGCCAGCAGTGAAATCGGTTCACCCCTCCACTTT. This gives the protein CASSEIGSPLHF.

V is TRBV4-1 and J is TRBJ2-2, with D hard to call. Per germline, CDR1 MGHRA and CDR2 YSYEKL. V lost 1 base and J 1 base, leaving 10 bases between the germline ends. The CDR3 contains 16 residues. In DNA, the CDR3 is TGCGCCAGCAGCCAAGCCGACCTCCAGAACACCGGGGAGCTGTTTTTT. Translation gives CASSQADLQNTGELFF.

The chain combines TRBV28 with TRBJ2-3; 10 bases are a match to TRBD2. The CDR3 contains 14 residues. The trim removed 7 bases at V and 2 bases at J, leaving 3 bases unmatched. Germline-derived CDR1 and CDR2 are MDHEN and SYDVKM. CDR3 residues: CASKAGGDTDTQYF. CDR3 coding DNA: TGTGCCAGCAAAGCGGGAGGGGACACAGATACGCAGTATTTT.

The V gene is TRBV27, the J gene TRBJ2-7; TRBD1 aligns across 9 bases. CDR1 and CDR2 from the germline V gene are MNHEY and SMNVEV (reference sequence). The CDR3 sequence is 15 residues long. Trimming at V came to 4 bases and at J to 3 bases, leaving 7 bases not matched to a gene. The CDR3 loop is CASSSYRGPNYEQYF. In DNA form, the CDR3 reads TGTGCCAGCAGTTCCTACAGGGGGCCTAACTACGAGCAGTACTTC.

The genes are TRBV29-1 and TRBJ1-2, with 9 bases fitting TRBD1. This CDR3 comprises 13 residues. The V and J ends lost 7 bases and 8 bases, in that order; junction bases with no gene match: 11. Germline V lookup: CDR1 SQVTM, CDR2 ANQGSEA. The CDR3 coding sequence is TGCAGCGCTACCGGGACAGGGAGAAACGGCTACACCTTC. Its protein product is CSATGTGRNGYTF.

CDR3 protein: CASSVAMAGGNTGELFF. The CDR3 DNA reads as TGTGCCAGCAGCGTAGCTATGGCGGGAGGGAATACCGGGGAGCTGTTTTTT. The J gene is TRBJ2-2, the V gene TRBV9, with 9 bases identical to TRBD2. CDR1 is SGDLS and CDR2 is YYNGEE in the germline V gene. The V segment lost 0 bases and the J segment 5 bases; nucleotides outside the gene matches: 8. The CDR3 covers 17 residues.

V is TRBV9 and J is TRBJ1-1, with a weak D call TRBD1 (6 bases). The CDR3 is made up of 13 amino acids. Trimming removed 4 bases from V and 4 bases from J, with 11 bases in between. From germline, CDR1 is SGDLS and CDR2 YYNGEE. The chain's CDR3 is CASSIQGGTEAFF. The CDR3 DNA sequence: TGTGCCAGCAGCATTCAAGGGGGCACTGAAGCTTTCTTT. Full variable domain (rest looked up from reference TRBV9 and TRBJ1-1): DSGVTQTPKHLITATGQRVTLRCSPRSGDLSVYWYQQSLDQGLQFLIQYYNGEERAKGNILERFSAQQFPDLHSELNLSSLELGDSALYFCASSIQGGTEAFFGQGTRLTVV.

The chain carries TRBV4-2 and TRBJ2-3, with D possibly being TRBD2 (6 bases). The V end lost 4 bases, the J end lost 2 bases, and 22 bases lay between the germline ends. Germline CDR1 LGHNA, CDR2 YNFKEQ. The CDR3 totals 18 residues. CDR3 sequence reads: CASSLTSASGLPTDTQYF. The CDR3, as DNA: TGTGCCAGCAGCCTCACGTCTGCCAGCGGACTACCCACAGATACGCAGTATTTT.

This clone was seen more than once but under ten times. V usage is TRBV15 and J usage is TRBJ2-3; D not resolved. This CDR3 has 14 amino acids. The germline V and J ends were trimmed by 1 base and 1 base, with 6 bases remaining between them. Germline CDR1 LNHNV, CDR2 YYDKDF (reference sequence). The CDR3 DNA sequence: TGTGCCACCAGCAGAGTCGGAGGCACAGATACGCAGTATTTT. Translated, it gives CATSRVGGTDTQYF.

The genes are TRBV4-2 and TRBJ1-2; tentatively, D is TRBD1 (5 bases). There are 12 residues in the CDR3. Germline lookup yields CDR1 LGHNA and CDR2 YNFKEQ. V lost 3 bases to trimming and J lost 8 bases, with 10 bases between them. CDR3 protein: CASSQGRSGYTF. CDR3 coding DNA: TGTGCCAGCAGCCAGGGACGGAGCGGCTACACCTTC.